This entry lists 9 T cell receptor beta chains sequenced from one sample in a study of blood T cell repertoires in COVID-19 (dated by TCRdb to about 2020). The library relied on the immunoSEQ multiplex PCR assay. TCRdb's version of the immuneACCESS table is confined to in-frame rearrangements and falls short of the full clone set. An unresolved V gene accounts for under half of the shortfall where checked; the remainder is of unknown origin. This sample is represented by about 380,000 clones; roughly 77% of them were singletons. The ten largest clonotypes hold more than 0.85% of the sample. The material sequenced was peripheral blood. All receptors derive from a human donor with acute or convalescent COVID-19. The donor label of this sample is uncertain.

The V gene is TRBV18, the J gene TRBJ1-1, with D possibly matching TRBD1 (5 bases). Germline V gene data show CDR1 as KGHSH and CDR2 as LQKENI. This CDR3 contains 13 residues. V lost 5 bases and J lost 1, with 8 bases in between. The CDR3 reads CASSNGGNTEAFF. CDR3 sequence (DNA): TGTGCCAGCTCAAACGGGGGGAACACTGAAGCTTTCTTT. The full variable domain, in which reference TRBV18 and TRBJ1-1 provide the parts outside the CDR3, is NAGVMQNPRHLVRRRGQEARLRCSPMKGHSHVYWYRQLPEEGLKFMVYLQKENIIDESGMPKERFSAEFPKEGPSILRIQQVVRGDSAAYFCASSNGGNTEAFFGQGTRLTVV.

The chain recombines TRBV2 with TRBJ1-2, with 7 bases that match TRBD1. The CDR3 is 13 residues long. V lost 11 bases to trimming and J lost 8 bases; unmatched junction nucleotides: 14. The germline V gene has CDR1 SNHLY and CDR2 FYNNEI. The CDR3 DNA reads TGTGCCTCCAGGGGGGAGAGGAGAACAGGCTACACCTTC. The encoded protein is CASRGERRTGYTF.

On this clone: Other DNA sequences in the sample encode the same CDR3. J is TRBJ1-5 and V is TRBV24-1; 7 bases are shared with TRBD1. Germline loops: CDR1 KGHDR, CDR2 SFDVKD. Trimming took 2 bases from V and 3 from J; bases not matched to a gene: 3. The CDR3 is 15 amino acids. The CDR3 region is CATSDSRGSNQPQHF. The CDR3 DNA is TGTGCCACCAGTGATTCCAGGGGGTCCAATCAGCCCCAGCATTTT.

The J gene is TRBJ2-3, the V gene TRBV27, with 7 bases fitting TRBD2. Germline values: CDR1 MNHEY, CDR2 SMNVEV (reference sequence). With V trimmed by 6 bases and J by 7 bases, 10 bases remained unmatched. This CDR3 spans 14 amino acids. The CDR3 loop is CASSVGGTLNTQYF. For the CDR3, the DNA is TGTGCCAGCAGCGTGGGGGGGACTCTAAATACGCAGTATTTT.

This chain links TRBV5-4 with TRBJ2-3; 11 bases agree with TRBD2. V lost 1 base, J lost 5 bases, and 6 bases stayed unmatched. This CDR3 spans 16 amino acids. Germline loops: CDR1 SGHNT, CDR2 YYREEE (reference sequence). This CDR3 is CASSLKLAGERDTQYF. The CDR3 nucleotides read TGTGCCAGCAGCTTGAAACTAGCGGGAGAGAGAGATACGCAGTATTTT.

This clone was found a few times. The chain joins TRBV5-1 to TRBJ2-2; 8 nucleotides match TRBD2. J was trimmed by 2 bases and V by 0 bases; bases with no gene match: 3. This CDR3 spans 16 amino acids. Germline-derived CDR1 and CDR2 are SGHRS and YFSETQ. CDR3 amino acids: CASSLESGGNTGELFF. The CDR3 nucleotides read TGCGCCAGCAGCTTGGAAAGCGGGGGTAACACCGGGGAGCTGTTTTTT.

This clone was seen a few times. This rearrangement joins TRBV6-6 to TRBJ1-6, with 11 bases that match TRBD1. The germline V gene encodes CDR1 MNHNY and CDR2 SVGAGI (reference sequence). The CDR3 has 19 residues. After removal of 5 bases from V and 10 bases from J, the junction contained 19 bases not matched to a gene. Here the CDR3 reads CASSRRGGTGGSSGSPLHF. CDR3 coding DNA: TGTGCCAGCAGTCGGCGGGGAGGGACAGGGGGATCGAGTGGCTCACCCCTCCACTTT.

This sequence joins TRBV19 and TRBJ1-5; TRBD1 agrees at 9 bases. Germline CDR1 LNHDA, CDR2 SQIVND (reference sequence). Trimming at V came to 3 bases and at J to 2 bases, leaving 11 bases not matched to a gene. This CDR3 is 18 amino acids long. CDR3 loop: CASSILGAWDRGNQPQHF. Here the CDR3 DNA reads TGTGCCAGTAGTATCTTGGGGGCTTGGGACAGGGGCAATCAGCCCCAGCATTTT. The full variable domain, its missing parts supplied by reference TRBV19 and TRBJ1-5, is DGGITQSPKYLFRKEGQNVTLSCEQNLNHDAMYWYRQDPGQGLRLIYYSQIVNDFQKGDIAEGYSVSREKKESFPLTVTSAQKNPTAFYLCASSILGAWDRGNQPQHFGDGTRLSIL.

V usage is TRBV11-2 and J usage is TRBJ1-3; D uncertain. V was cut by 4 bases and J by 0 bases, with 13 bases left in between. This CDR3 has 16 amino acids. CDR1 and CDR2 (germline): SGHAT, FQNNGV. The CDR3 loop is CASSSHTAFSGNTIYF. CDR3 nucleotides: TGTGCCAGCAGCTCACACACAGCTTTCTCTGGAAACACCATATATTTT.